Listed below are T cell receptor beta chains from one sample, sequenced in a study of T cell changes during pregnancy in multiple sclerosis. Repertoires were generated with immunoSEQ multiplex PCR, while TCRdb's copy carries only in-frame clones and drops some. The repertoire includes around 62,000 clones, about nine tenths of them detected once, and 2.5% to 3% sits in the top ten. The material was peripheral blood, obtained in the first trimester of pregnancy. These receptors originate from a female donor with multiple sclerosis, enrolled in a pregnancy study. The CDR3 runs from the conserved cysteine through the conserved F or W. D genes are given only for firm matches.

J,D,V,DNA,CDR3
TRBJ2-7,TRBD2,TRBV7-2,TGTGCCAGCAGCTTAGCGCCCAGCGGGACCTACGAGCAGTACTTC,CASSLAPSGTYEQYF
TRBJ1-1,-,TRBV7-9,TGTGCCAGCAGCTTACTGGCCGGGGGTGAGGATGCTTTCTTT,CASSLLAGGEDAFF
TRBJ1-1,TRBD1,TRBV6-1,TGTGCCAGCACGGGACAGCACACTGAAGCTTTCTTT,CASTGQHTEAFF
TRBJ1-5,-,TRBV7-9,TGTGCCAGCAGCTTAGGGGTGGGACAACATTTT,CASSLGVGQHF
TRBJ1-5,TRBD1,TRBV27,TGTGCCAGCAGTTCGACAGGGACTTTTTCGCCCCAGCATTTT,CASSSTGTFSPQHF
TRBJ2-3,TRBD2,TRBV19,TGTGCCAGTAGTATCAGATCTAGCGGGAAGGATACGCAGTATTTT,CASSIRSSGKDTQYF
TRBJ1-1,-,TRBV11-2,TGTGCCAGCGGCCGCGGATCTCCGGGTGAAGCTTTCTTT,CASGRGSPGEAFF
TRBJ1-1,TRBD1,TRBV11-3,TGTGCCAGCAGCCTATCGGGACAGATGAACACTGAAGCTTTCTTT,CASSLSGQMNTEAFF
TRBJ2-3,-,TRBV7-8,TGTGCCAGCAGCTTAGCGCCGGCAGGGAAGTACACAGATACGCAGTATTTT,CASSLAPAGKYTDTQYF
TRBJ1-4,-,TRBV25-1,TGTGCCAGCAGCCGACAGGACCCTAATGAAAAACTGTTTTTT,CASSRQDPNEKLFF
TRBJ1-4,TRBD1,TRBV7-9,TGTGCCAGCAGCTTAGCGTGGCAGGGGGGCGAAAAACTGTTTTTT,CASSLAWQGGEKLFF